Below, 5 T cell receptor beta chains from the same sample are listed, as sequenced in a study of T-cell reconstitution after alpha-beta-depleted transplantation in children (dated by TCRdb to 2016 to 2017). The library was made by PCR. TCRdb lists the instrument as Illumina HiSeq 2500. TCR libraries were prepared with molecular barcoding, using unique molecular identifiers to normalize TCRbeta repertoire quantification. The public reads were run again by TCRdb, first through fastp at Q25 and then through MiXCR, and only productive beta chains were kept. CDR3 protein sequences are deduplicated, and each keeps its most common genes and DNA. Counted in this sample were some 340,000 distinct CDR3 sequences; 10% to 13% of them appeared once. The top ten hold around 2.3% of the sample. The material sequenced was PBMCs from the stem cell graft donor, taken from the stem cell graft. The receptors stem from a human donor who donated a stem cell graft to a child with acute lymphoblastic leukemia.

This clonotype came up a few times. The V call is TRBV5-1, the J call TRBJ1-3; D remains ambiguous. The V gene lost 5 bases and the J gene lost 0 bases, with 6 bases spanning the gap. Germline V gene lookup returns CDR1 SGHRS and CDR2 YFSETQ. CDR3 size: 13 residues. Here the CDR3 DNA reads TGCGCCAGCAGGGACGGCTCTGGAAACACCATATATTTT. Residues: CASRDGSGNTIYF.

As for this clonotype: With a much larger clone just one base away, this may be a read error. The gene calls are TRBV20-1 and TRBJ2-7, with 7 positions matching TRBD1. From germline, CDR1 is DFQATT and CDR2 SNEGSKA (reference sequence). This CDR3 has 16 residues. In nucleotides, the CDR3 is TGCACTGCCAGCGAGCCGACAGGGCCAAGCTCCTACGAGCAGTACTTC. Encoded protein: CTASEPTGPSSYEQYF.

Only a few counts were recorded for this clonotype. The chain couples TRBV3-1 to TRBJ2-4; TRBD2 matches 7 bases. This CDR3 spans 15 amino acids. From germline, CDR1 is LGHDT and CDR2 YNNKEL (reference sequence). With 4 bases clipped from V and 2 bases from J, the junction kept 5 bases outside the gene matches. CDR3 residues: CASSPGGMTKNIQYF. CDR3 nucleotide sequence: TGTGCCAGCAGCCCCGGGGGGATGACCAAAAACATTCAGTACTTC.

This rearrangement joins TRBV5-1 to TRBJ2-3, with 12 bases that match TRBD2. Losses at the gene ends were 1 base for V and 4 bases for J; bases not matched to a gene: 7. Per the germline V gene, CDR1 is SGHRS and CDR2 is YFSETQ. This CDR3 has 17 amino acids. The CDR3, as DNA: TGCGCCAGCAGCTTGCACCCTAGCGGGAGGGACTCAGATACGCAGTATTTT. It is translated as CASSLHPSGRDSDTQYF.

A few counts support this clonotype. The chain couples TRBV12-3 or TRBV12-4 to TRBJ2-7; the D gene is possibly TRBD1 (6 bases). Trimming pared 5 bases from V and 2 bases from J, leaving 16 bases between. The CDR3 spans 15 residues. Here the CDR3 DNA reads TGTGCCAGCAGTACAGGGACGGCGCTTACCTACGAGCAGTACTTC. Translation: CASSTGTALTYEQYF.